Listed below are T cell receptor beta chains from one sample, sequenced in a study of blood T cells in healthy people across ages. TCRdb ran MiXCR on the 5' RACE reads and lists one entry per CDR3 protein. The data contain roughly 2 million distinct CDR3 sequences, around 50% of them singletons. Specimen: blood. These receptors came from a woman between 40 and 50 years old in good health. Both conserved end residues are part of each CDR3. The D gene is left open where the match is weak.

-	TRBV29-1	TRBJ2-5	CSVVAPGEETQYF
-	TRBV2	TRBJ1-2	CASSNREVFYGYTF
TRBD2	TRBV20-1	TRBJ2-5	CSAGPTSGGVGRQYF
TRBD1	TRBV28	TRBJ2-2	CASSFRAPGGRGTGELFF
-	TRBV4-3	TRBJ1-2	CASSQLPSWRLKSGYTF
-	TRBV4-2	TRBJ2-1	CASSQDQGRYNEQFF
TRBD1	TRBV5-1	TRBJ2-5	CASSLGQAFMPETQYF
-	TRBV11-2	TRBJ2-5	CASSLEFEETQYF
TRBD1	TRBV29-1	TRBJ2-4	CSVILGTGIAKNIQYF
-	TRBV7-2	TRBJ2-1	CASSLRGLGERASNNEQFF
TRBD2	TRBV12-3/TRBV12-4	TRBJ2-3	CASSPPGLAGTPAETDTQYF
-	TRBV20-1	TRBJ2-1	CSAARGHLGPYNEQFF
-	TRBV7-2	TRBJ2-3	CASSLEAGTTDTQYF
-	TRBV10-3	TRBJ1-2	CAISEGEGNYGYTF
TRBD1	TRBV12-3/TRBV12-4	TRBJ1-2	CASSFKGARGYTF
-	TRBV27	TRBJ2-1	CASSFIPNEQFF
-	TRBV6-5	TRBJ1-2	CASSYSKSRGANYGYTF
TRBD1	TRBV6-2/TRBV6-3	TRBJ1-2	CASSYGTGVYGYTF
TRBD2	TRBV7-9	TRBJ2-6	CASSASGAGANVLTF
-	TRBV7-9	TRBJ1-2	CASSPPGRSGYGYTF
-	TRBV13	TRBJ2-7	CASSLAPPDTLVAQYF
TRBD2	TRBV14	TRBJ2-5	CASSQDRQRGPHLGEQYF
-	TRBV24-1	TRBJ2-3	CATSDLDIGGSSTDTQYF
-	TRBV6-6	TRBJ2-3	CASRDHISSTDTQYF
-	TRBV6-5	TRBJ2-4	CTSSTPRRGSQNIQYF
TRBD1	TRBV20-1	TRBJ1-1	CSAFDRGRTEAFF
-	TRBV5-1	TRBJ1-5	CASSVGGKDQPQHF
TRBD1	TRBV6-5	TRBJ1-2	CASKPGGDHGYTF
-	TRBV7-9	TRBJ1-2	CANSDYGYTF
-	TRBV5-1	TRBJ2-5	CASSPNPQGMRETQYF
-	TRBV28	TRBJ1-2	CASSHRSNYGYTF
-	TRBV25-1	TRBJ2-1	CASSWDGDEQFF
-	TRBV20-1	TRBJ2-5	CSARGKGQARAATQYF
TRBD1	TRBV10-3	TRBJ1-2	CAISGRGQDYGYTF
-	TRBV5-5	TRBJ2-7	CASSFGGVYNEQYF
-	TRBV5-1	TRBJ2-7	CASSLVAGNNYEQYF
-	TRBV20-1	TRBJ2-7	CSARRAATYEQYF
TRBD2	TRBV20-1	TRBJ2-1	CSALGSGGPSYNEQFF
TRBD1	TRBV7-2	TRBJ2-7	CASSPQPSRGYSYEQYF
-	TRBV6-1	TRBJ1-2	CASSDFNRPRDYGYTF
-	TRBV7-9	TRBJ2-3	CASSPTGLGRPDTQYF
-	TRBV3-1	TRBJ2-5	CASSRGPNTIQETQYF
-	TRBV27	TRBJ1-2	CASSLSWGWGSGANGYTF
-	TRBV12-3/TRBV12-4	TRBJ2-5	CASSLMGGPQETQYF
TRBD2	TRBV11-2	TRBJ2-1	CASSLGLSSGGAYEQFF
-	TRBV7-3	TRBJ2-1	CASSETRLNEQFF
TRBD1	TRBV7-9	TRBJ2-6	CASTFQRGQGLSGANVLTF
-	TRBV29-1	TRBJ2-5	CSVEGPGLKTQYF
TRBD1	TRBV5-1	TRBJ2-7	CASRTGSREQYF
TRBD1	TRBV6-5	TRBJ1-5	CASTQGQGQPQHF
-	TRBV21-1	TRBJ1-2	CASSKVGSGQGVWGYGYTF
TRBD2	TRBV5-1	TRBJ2-3	CASSFQGTRATDTQYF
-	TRBV7-2	TRBJ2-6	CASSLVLLSGANVLTF
-	TRBV6-1	TRBJ1-6	CARRQGPGSPLHF
-	TRBV29-1	TRBJ1-2	CSVEDLGGLFSYGYTF
-	TRBV10-3	TRBJ1-1	CAISESGGPDTEAFF
TRBD2	TRBV19	TRBJ2-7	CASSPDPSGVAYEQYF